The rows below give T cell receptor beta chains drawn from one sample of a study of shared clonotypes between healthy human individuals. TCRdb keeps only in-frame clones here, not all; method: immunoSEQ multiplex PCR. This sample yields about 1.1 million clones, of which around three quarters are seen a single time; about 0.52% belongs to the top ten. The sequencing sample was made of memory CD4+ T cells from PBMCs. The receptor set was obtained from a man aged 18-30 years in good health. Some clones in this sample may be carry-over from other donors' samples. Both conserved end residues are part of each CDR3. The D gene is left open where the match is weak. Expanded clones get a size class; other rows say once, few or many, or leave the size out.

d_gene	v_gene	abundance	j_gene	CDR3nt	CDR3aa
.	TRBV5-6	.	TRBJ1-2	TGTGCCAGCAGCTTGATTCAGACCCCTAACTATGGCTACACCTTC	CASSLIQTPNYGYTF
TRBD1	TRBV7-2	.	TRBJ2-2	TGTGCCAGCAGCTCCTTTGGACAGGGGAGGGCCGGGGAGCTGTTTTTT	CASSSFGQGRAGELFF
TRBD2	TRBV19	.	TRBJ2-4	TGTGCCAGTGGCCCACGGGGGGGCAAAAACATTCAGTACTTC	CASGPRGGKNIQYF
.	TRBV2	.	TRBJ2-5	TGTGCCAGCAGTGAGGGCAGCCCGGAGACCCAGTACTTC	CASSEGSPETQYF
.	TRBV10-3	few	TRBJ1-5	TGTGCCATCAGTGAGCGGTTCAGTAGTTATAGCAATCAGCCCCAGCATTTT	CAISERFSSYSNQPQHF
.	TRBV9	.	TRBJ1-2	TGTGCCAGCAGCGTAGAGGCCACTCTCTATGGCTACACCTTC	CASSVEATLYGYTF
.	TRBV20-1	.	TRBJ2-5	TGCAGTGCTCTTCTGGAGACCCAGTACTTC	CSALLETQYF
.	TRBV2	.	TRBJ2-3	TGTGCCAGCAGTGGGACGGAGAGAGTCGGCACAGATACGCAGTATTTT	CASSGTERVGTDTQYF
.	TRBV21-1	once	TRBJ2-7	TGTGCCAGCAGCAATTGCGGAAAAGGGAACGAGGAACGTAACTACGAGCAGTACTTC	CASSNCGKGNEERNYEQYF
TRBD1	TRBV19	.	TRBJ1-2	TGTGCCAGTAGTGCCCGGGACAGGGTTTATGGCTACACCTTC	CASSARDRVYGYTF
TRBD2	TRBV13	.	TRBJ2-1	TGTGCCAGCAGCCGGACTAGCGGGAGGCAAGATGAGCAGTTCTTC	CASSRTSGRQDEQFF
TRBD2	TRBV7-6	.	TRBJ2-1	TGTGCCAGCAGCGCCCCCGGACGGGAGGCGTTCTTC	CASSAPGREAFF
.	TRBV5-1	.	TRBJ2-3	TGCGCCAGCAGCCAGGGGGCGTTAGCAGCGGGGCGGTCTAGCACAGATACGCAGTATTTT	CASSQGALAAGRSSTDTQYF
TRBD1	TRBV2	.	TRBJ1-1	TGTGCCAGCAGTTTAACGGACAGGGACGGAACTGAAGCTTTCTTT	CASSLTDRDGTEAFF
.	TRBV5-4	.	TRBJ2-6	TGTGCCAGCAGCGCAACAGGCAGTGGGGCCAACGTCCTGACTTTC	CASSATGSGANVLTF
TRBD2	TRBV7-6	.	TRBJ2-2	TGTGCCAGCAGCCTCGGACTAGCACCCACCGGGGAGCTGTTTTTT	CASSLGLAPTGELFF
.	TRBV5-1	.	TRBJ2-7	TGCGCCAGCAGCCAGGGCGCATCGTACGAGCAGTACTTC	CASSQGASYEQYF
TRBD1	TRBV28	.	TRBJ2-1	TGTGCCAGTCTTACCCGAGACAGGGGTACCGCTGAGCAGTTCTTC	CASLTRDRGTAEQFF
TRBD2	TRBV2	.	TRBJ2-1	TGTGCCAGCAGTCTCGCCCCAGCGGGGCGGGATGAGCAGTTCTTC	CASSLAPAGRDEQFF
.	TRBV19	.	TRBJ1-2	TGTGCCAGTAGTCATAAGATGACAAGAAAGACCTATGGCTACACCTTC	CASSHKMTRKTYGYTF
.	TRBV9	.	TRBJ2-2	TGTGCCAGCAGCGCCCCTAAGACCGGGGAGCTGTTTTTT	CASSAPKTGELFF
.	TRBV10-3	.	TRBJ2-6	TGTGCCATCAGTGATGTCGGGGGGGCCAACGTCCTGACTTTC	CAISDVGGANVLTF
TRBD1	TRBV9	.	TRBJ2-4	TGTGCCAGCAGCGCTATCGGACAGGGCGCGAACATTCAGTACTTC	CASSAIGQGANIQYF
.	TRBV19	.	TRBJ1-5	TGTGCCGGGAGGCCGGGACCCAATCAGCCCCAGCATTTT	CAGRPGPNQPQHF
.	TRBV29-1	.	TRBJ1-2	TGCAGCGTTGGGGGACGGGGGTATGGCTACACCTTC	CSVGGRGYGYTF
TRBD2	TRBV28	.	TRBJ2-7	TGTGCCAGCAGTTTAGTAGCGGGAGCCCGGTACGAGCAGTACTTC	CASSLVAGARYEQYF
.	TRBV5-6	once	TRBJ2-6	TGTTCGCAGCTCCCCAGGAGGTCTGGGGCCAACGTCCTGACTTTC	CSQLPRRSGANVLTF
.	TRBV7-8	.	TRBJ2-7	TGTGCCAGCAGCGTGTCGGGGGTAGGGGGCTCCTACGAGCAGTACTTC	CASSVSGVGGSYEQYF
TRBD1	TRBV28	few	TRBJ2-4	TGTGCCAGCAGTTTTCCCGGGACAGGGGTTTCCGTCGCCAAAAACATTCAGTACTTC	CASSFPGTGVSVAKNIQYF
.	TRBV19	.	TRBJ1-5	TGTGCCAGCAAGCCTCGGACGGCGGGTTATAGCAATCAGCCCCAGCATTTT	CASKPRTAGYSNQPQHF
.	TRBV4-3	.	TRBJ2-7	TGCGCCAGCAGCCAAGATCGGATGTCCTACGAGCAGTACTTC	CASSQDRMSYEQYF
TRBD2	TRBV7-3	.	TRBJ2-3	TGTGCCAGCAGCTCGAGACTAGCGGGAGAGGATACGCAGTATTTT	CASSSRLAGEDTQYF
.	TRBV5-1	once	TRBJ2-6	TGCGCCAGCAGCTTGGGGCAGCTAAACCCGGGGGCCAACGTCCTGACTTTC	CASSLGQLNPGANVLTF
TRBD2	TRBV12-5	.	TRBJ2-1	TGTGCTAGTGCGAAAACTAGCGGGAGGGCCAATGAGCAGTTCTTC	CASAKTSGRANEQFF
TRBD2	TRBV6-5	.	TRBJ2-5	TGTGCCAGCAGTTACGGAGCGGGAGGGCCGGGGGAGACCCAGTACTTC	CASSYGAGGPGETQYF